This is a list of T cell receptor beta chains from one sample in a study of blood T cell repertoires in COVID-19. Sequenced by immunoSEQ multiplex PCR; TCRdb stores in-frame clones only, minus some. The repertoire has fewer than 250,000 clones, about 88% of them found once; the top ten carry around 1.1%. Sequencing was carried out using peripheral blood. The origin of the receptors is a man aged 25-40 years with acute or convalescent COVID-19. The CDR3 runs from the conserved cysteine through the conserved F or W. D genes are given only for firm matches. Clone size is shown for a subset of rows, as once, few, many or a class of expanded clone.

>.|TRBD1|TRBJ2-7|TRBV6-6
TGTGCCAGCAGACAACCGGGACAGGGGGCGCGTGAGCAGTACTTC
CASRQPGQGAREQYF
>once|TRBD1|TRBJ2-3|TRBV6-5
TGTGCCAGCAGGAAGACAGGGGTCGATACGCAGTATTTT
CASRKTGVDTQYF
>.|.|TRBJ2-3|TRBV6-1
TGTGCCAGCAGTGACCGTGGGGGGGGCGCTACAGATACGCAGTATTTT
CASSDRGGGATDTQYF
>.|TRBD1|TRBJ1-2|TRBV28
TGTGCCAGCAGTTCTGGGGGGACAGGGAGGAGTGGCTACACCTTC
CASSSGGTGRSGYTF
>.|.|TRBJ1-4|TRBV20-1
TGCAGTGCTAGTTTGTCCGCTAATGAAAAACTGTTTTTT
CSASLSANEKLFF
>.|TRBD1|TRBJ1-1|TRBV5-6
TGTGCCAGCAGCTTGGGGGACAGGGGAAACACTGAAGCTTTCTTT
CASSLGDRGNTEAFF
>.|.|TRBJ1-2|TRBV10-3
TGTGCCATCAGTGATGGAGTGGGGGAGGTCTATGGCTACACCTTC
CAISDGVGEVYGYTF
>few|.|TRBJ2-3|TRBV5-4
TGTGCCAGCAGCCGGGATACGGACACAGATACGCAGTATTTT
CASSRDTDTDTQYF
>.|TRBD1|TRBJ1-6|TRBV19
TGTGCCAGTAGTAGACGGACAGGGAATAATTCACCCCTCCACTTT
CASSRRTGNNSPLHF
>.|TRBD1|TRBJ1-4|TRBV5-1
TGCGCCAGCACCAGGACAGGGGGAAATGAAAAACTGTTTTTT
CASTRTGGNEKLFF
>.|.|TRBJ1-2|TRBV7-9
TGTGCCAGCAGGGAAGAGGGACTCAGGGCATATGGCTACACCTTC
CASREEGLRAYGYTF
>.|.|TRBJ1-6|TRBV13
TGTGCCAGCAGCTCCGGAGACAGCTCCTATAATTCACCCCTCCACTTT
CASSSGDSSYNSPLHF
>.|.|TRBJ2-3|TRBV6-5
TGTGCCAGCATTGCAGGCACTCCCGGTTCAGATACGCAGTATTTT
CASIAGTPGSDTQYF
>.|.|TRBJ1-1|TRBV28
TGTGCCAGCAGTTGGTCAGTGAACACTGAAGCTTTCTTT
CASSWSVNTEAFF
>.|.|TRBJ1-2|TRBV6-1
TGTGCCAGCAGTGAACATGGAGATCTCTATGGCTACACCTTC
CASSEHGDLYGYTF
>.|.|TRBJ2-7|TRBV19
TGTGCCAGTAGTGTTCGCGGTGACGAGCAGTACTTC
CASSVRGDEQYF
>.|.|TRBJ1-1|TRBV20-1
TGCAGTGACTCACGAGCAACGGAAGCTTTCTTT
CSDSRATEAFF
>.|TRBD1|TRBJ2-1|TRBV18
TGTGCCAGCTCACCGAGTCAGGGGGCATACAATGAGCAGTTCTTC
CASSPSQGAYNEQFF
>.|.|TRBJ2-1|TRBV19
TGTGCCAGTAGTATAGACAATTCGGGGTCTCGGTTCTTC
CASSIDNSGSRFF
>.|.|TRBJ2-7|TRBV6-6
TGTGCCAGCAGTTACGGGGGGAAGGCGACATTATCCGAGCAGTACTTC
CASSYGGKATLSEQYF
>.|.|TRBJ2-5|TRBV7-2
TGTGCCAGCAGCCCCCCTTACTTC
CASSPPYF
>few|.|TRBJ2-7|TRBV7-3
TGTGCCAGCAGCTCCTACTACGAGCAGTACTTC
CASSSYYEQYF
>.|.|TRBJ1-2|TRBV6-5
TGTGCCAGCAGCCCCGGGACAACCTATGGCTACACCTTC
CASSPGTTYGYTF
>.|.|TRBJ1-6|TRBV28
TGTGCCAGCAGCGTCCGCTCGACAGGCCTGAATTCACCCCTCCACTTT
CASSVRSTGLNSPLHF
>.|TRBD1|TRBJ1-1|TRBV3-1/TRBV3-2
TGTGCCAGCAGCTTCCGGGACAGGGGGACTGAAGCTTTCTTT
CASSFRDRGTEAFF
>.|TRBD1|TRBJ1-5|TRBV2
TGTGCCAGCAGTCCCACAGGGGTAAATCAGCCCCAGCATTTT
CASSPTGVNQPQHF
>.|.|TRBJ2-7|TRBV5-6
TGTGCCAGCAGCCTCATTGGGCCCTACGAGCAGTACTTC
CASSLIGPYEQYF
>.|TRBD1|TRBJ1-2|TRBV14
TGTGCCAGCAGCCCCTTAGAGGAGGACAGGGATGGCTACACCTTC
CASSPLEEDRDGYTF
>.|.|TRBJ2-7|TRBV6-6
TGTGCCAGCAGTTACAGGATGGACTTCTCCTACGAGCAGTACTTC
CASSYRMDFSYEQYF
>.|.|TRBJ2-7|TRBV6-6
TGTGCCAGCAGGCTGGGACACAAACCCTACGAGCAGTACTTC
CASRLGHKPYEQYF
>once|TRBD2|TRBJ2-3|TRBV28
TGTGCCAGCGCCCGGACGGTAGCGGGATCCCCAGATACGCAGTATTTT
CASARTVAGSPDTQYF
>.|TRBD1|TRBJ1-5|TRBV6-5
TGTGCCAGTCAGACCGACAGGGTGAGCCCCCAGCATTTT
CASQTDRVSPQHF
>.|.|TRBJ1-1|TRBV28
TGTGCCAGCATTGCTCTGGGGGGGAGGACTGAAGCTTTCTTT
CASIALGGRTEAFF
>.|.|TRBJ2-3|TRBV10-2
TGCGCCAGCAGTGGCTCGGATCAGGGGATTCCCCACTTTCTGAGCACAGATACGCAGTATTTT
CASSGSDQGIPHFLSTDTQYF
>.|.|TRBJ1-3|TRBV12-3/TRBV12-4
TGTGCCAGCACCCCAACTGATCCAAACACCATATATTTT
CASTPTDPNTIYF
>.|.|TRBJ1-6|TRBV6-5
TGTGCCAGCAGTTATTTTCGCGGGGATGGGGATTCACCCCTCCACTTT
CASSYFRGDGDSPLHF
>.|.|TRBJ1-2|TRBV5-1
TGCGCCAGCAGCTTGAATTCTCAGGGATATGGCTACACCTTC
CASSLNSQGYGYTF
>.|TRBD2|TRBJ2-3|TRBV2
TGTGCCAGCAGTAAACGATCTAGCGGCCGCACAGATACGCAGTATTTT
CASSKRSSGRTDTQYF
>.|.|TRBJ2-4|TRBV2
TGTGCCAGCAGGCCTGGCAGGGGAATAGCTGACATTCAGTACTTC
CASRPGRGIADIQYF
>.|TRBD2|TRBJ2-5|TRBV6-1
TGTGCCAGCAGTGAAGCGCGCGGGCGGGGGGCCAGGTGGACCCAGTACTTC
CASSEARGRGARWTQYF
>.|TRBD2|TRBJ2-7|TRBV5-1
TGCGCCAGCAGCCGAGGGACTAGCGGGAGTCGTCAGTCCTACGAGCAGTACTTC
CASSRGTSGSRQSYEQYF
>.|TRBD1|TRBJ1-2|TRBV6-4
TGTGCCAGCAGTGAGGGACAGGGACCTCAAGGCTACACCTTC
CASSEGQGPQGYTF
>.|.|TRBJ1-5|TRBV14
TGTGCCAGCAGCCAGGAAAACGGACAGCTCAATCAGCCCCAGCATTTT
CASSQENGQLNQPQHF
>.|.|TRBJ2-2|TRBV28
TGTGCCGTCACTCGGGACACCGGGGAGCTGTTTTTT
CAVTRDTGELFF
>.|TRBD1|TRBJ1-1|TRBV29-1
TGCAGCGTACGGGACAGGGTTACTGAAGCTTTCTTT
CSVRDRVTEAFF
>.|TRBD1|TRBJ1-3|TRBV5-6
TGTGCCAGCAGCATGGTGGGACAGGGGCCTGGAAACACCATATATTTT
CASSMVGQGPGNTIYF
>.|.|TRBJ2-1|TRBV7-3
TGTGCCAGCAGCCAGGACAGCCGTGAGCAGTTCTTC
CASSQDSREQFF
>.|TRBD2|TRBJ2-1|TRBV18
TGTGCCAGCTCACCGGTCCTGCTTGGGAGGGCAATGGGCAATGAGCAGTTCTTC
CASSPVLLGRAMGNEQFF
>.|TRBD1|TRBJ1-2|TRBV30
TGTGCCTGGAGTGCGGACAGGAACTATGGCTACACCTTC
CAWSADRNYGYTF
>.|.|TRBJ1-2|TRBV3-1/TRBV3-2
TGTGCCAGCAGCCAGCAGGCACGCGCCTACACCTTC
CASSQQARAYTF